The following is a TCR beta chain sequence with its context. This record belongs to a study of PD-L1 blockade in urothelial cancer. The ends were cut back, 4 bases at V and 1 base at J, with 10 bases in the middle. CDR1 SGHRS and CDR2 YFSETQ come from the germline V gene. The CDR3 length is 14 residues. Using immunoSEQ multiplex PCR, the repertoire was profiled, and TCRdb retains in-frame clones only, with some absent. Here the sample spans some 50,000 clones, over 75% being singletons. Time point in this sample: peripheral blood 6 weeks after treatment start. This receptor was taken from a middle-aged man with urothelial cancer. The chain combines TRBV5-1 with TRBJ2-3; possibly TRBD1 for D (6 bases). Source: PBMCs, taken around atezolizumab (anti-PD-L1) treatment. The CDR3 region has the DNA TGCGCCAGCAGCCTCGAGGGGGGCACAGATACGCAGTATTTT. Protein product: CASSLEGGTDTQYF. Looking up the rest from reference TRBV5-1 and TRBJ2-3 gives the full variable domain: KAGVTQTPRYLIKTRGQQVTLSCSPISGHRSVSWYQQTPGQGLQFLFEYFSETQRNKGNFPGRFSGRQFSNSRSEMNVSTLELGDSALYLCASSLEGGTDTQYFGPGTRLTVL.